Listed here is a single T cell receptor (beta chain). TCRdb keeps only in-frame clones here, not all; method: immunoSEQ multiplex PCR. The sample shows approximately 9,500 clones, around nine tenths of them seen only once. This record comes from a study of blood T cell dynamics during melanoma immunotherapy. Time point here: pre-treatment baseline. The receptor comes from a human donor with melanoma. Sequencing used blood, obtained from a patient treated with checkpoint blockade.

The CDR3 loop reads CASSFDRGGYNEQFF. The CDR3 DNA follows: TGTGCCAGCAGCTTCGACAGGGGAGGCTACAATGAGCAGTTCTTC. The gene calls are TRBV5-5 and TRBJ2-1; 8 bases line up with TRBD1. Per the germline V gene, CDR1 is SGHKS and CDR2 is YYEKEE (reference sequence). The CDR3 has 15 amino acids. J gave up 3 bases and V 2 bases, and 4 bases lay outside the gene matches.